This note documents a single T cell receptor (beta chain) sequence. The CDR3 runs 16 residues. V was pared by 2 bases and J by 8 bases, with 9 bases of the junction left unmatched. Germline V lookup: CDR1 MNHEY, CDR2 SVGEGT. The data were obtained in a study of blood T cell repertoires in COVID-19. Study-level background: Nucleic acid was either cDNA or gDNA, and it came from T cells, B-cell-depleted T cells, or PBMCs.

Source study methods: Using reference gene primer amplification, nucleated cell counts were estimated. Measured with immunoSEQ multiplex PCR; TCRdb has only the in-frame clones, and not every one. D and trimming were read from the DNA, whereas the V and J calls and clone size are those reported in that table. The sample has approximately 180,000 clones; roughly 89% are singletons. The chain employs TRBV6-2 or TRBV6-3 and TRBJ1-4, with 9 nucleotides matching TRBD1. The sequenced sample was peripheral blood. This sequence was found in a woman between 45 and 60 years old with acute or convalescent COVID-19. The DNA of the CDR3 is TGTGCCAGCAGTTACCCTCCCGGGACAGGGTTGGAAAAACTGTTTTTT. This codes for CASSYPPGTGLEKLFF.